This note documents a single TCR beta chain sequence. One end of the junction varies from germline; a read error may be responsible. Healthy and HIV-negative, the adult donors had no recent acute infections or vaccinations. The entry originates in a study of shared clonotypes between healthy human individuals. Background on the study: A couple of women and a few men aged 18 to 49 served as donors.

Genomic DNA (from each subset) was split evenly across several immunoSEQ plates. An approximately 210 ng quantity of DNA, roughly 29,000 T cell genomes, went into the sorted-subset replicate PCRs. TCRdb keeps only in-frame clones here, not all; method: immunoSEQ multiplex PCR. The data contain a few hundred thousand clones, around 74% of them singletons. CDR1 is PRHDT and CDR2 is FYEKMQ in the germline V gene (reference sequence). The CDR3 covers 15 residues. The clonotype was recovered from a man between 25 and 39 years old in good health. The genes are TRBV13 and TRBJ1-1; TRBD1 agrees at 10 bases. Sequencing input: memory CD4+ T cells sorted from blood. The sample's subset: CD45RA-negative fraction. The chain's CDR3 is CASSLALGQGTEAFF. CDR3 nucleotide sequence: TGTGCCAGCAGTTTAGCGTTGGGACAGGGGACTGAAGCTTTCTTT.